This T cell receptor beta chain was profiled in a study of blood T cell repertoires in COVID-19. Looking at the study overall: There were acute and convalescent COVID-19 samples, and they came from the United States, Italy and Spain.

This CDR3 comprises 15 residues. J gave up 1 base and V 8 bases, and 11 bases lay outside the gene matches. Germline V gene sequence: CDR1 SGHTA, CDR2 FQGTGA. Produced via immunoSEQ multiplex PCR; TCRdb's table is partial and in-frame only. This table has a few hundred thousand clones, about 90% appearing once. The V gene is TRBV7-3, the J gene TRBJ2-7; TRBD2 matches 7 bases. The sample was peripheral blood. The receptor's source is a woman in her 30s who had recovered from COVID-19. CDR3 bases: TGTGCCAGCGAGACGGGGGGAGGCCCTTCCTACGAGCAGTACTTC. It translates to CASETGGGPSYEQYF.